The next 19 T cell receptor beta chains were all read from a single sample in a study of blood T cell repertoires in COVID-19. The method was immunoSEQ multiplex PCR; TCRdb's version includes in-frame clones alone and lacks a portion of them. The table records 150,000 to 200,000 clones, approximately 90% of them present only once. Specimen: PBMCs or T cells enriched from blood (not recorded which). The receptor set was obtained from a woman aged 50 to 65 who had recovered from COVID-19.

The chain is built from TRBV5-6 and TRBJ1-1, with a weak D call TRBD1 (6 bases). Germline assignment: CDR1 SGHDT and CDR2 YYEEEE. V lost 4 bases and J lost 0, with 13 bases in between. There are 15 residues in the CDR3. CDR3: CASSLPGQLNTEAFF. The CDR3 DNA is TGTGCCAGCAGCCTGCCGGGACAATTGAACACTGAAGCTTTCTTT.

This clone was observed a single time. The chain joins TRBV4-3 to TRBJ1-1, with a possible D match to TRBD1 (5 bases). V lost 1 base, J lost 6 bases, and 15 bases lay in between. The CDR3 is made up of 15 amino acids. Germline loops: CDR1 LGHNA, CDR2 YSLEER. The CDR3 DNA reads TGCGCCAGCAGCCAAGGAGTTCAGACAGCTGCTGAAGCTTTCTTT. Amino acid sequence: CASSQGVQTAAEAFF.

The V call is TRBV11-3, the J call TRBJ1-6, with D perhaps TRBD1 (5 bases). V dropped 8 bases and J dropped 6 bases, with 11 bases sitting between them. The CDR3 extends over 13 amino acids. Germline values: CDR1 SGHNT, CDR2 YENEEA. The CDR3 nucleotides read TGTGCCAGCGCTGGAGACAGTAATTCACCCCTCCACTTT. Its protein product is CASAGDSNSPLHF.

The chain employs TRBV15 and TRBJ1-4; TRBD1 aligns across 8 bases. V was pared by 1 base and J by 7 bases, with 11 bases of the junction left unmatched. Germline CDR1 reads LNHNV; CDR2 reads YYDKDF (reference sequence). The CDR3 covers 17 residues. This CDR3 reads CATSRGGAQGVGEKLFF. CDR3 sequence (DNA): TGTGCCACCAGCAGAGGTGGGGCACAGGGGGTGGGTGAAAAACTGTTTTTT. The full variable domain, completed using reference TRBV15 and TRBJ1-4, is DAMVIQNPRYQVTQFGKPVTLSCSQTLNHNVMYWYQQKSSQAPKLLFHYYDKDFNNEADTPDNFQSRRPNTSFCFLDIRSPGLGDTAMYLCATSRGGAQGVGEKLFFGSGTQLSVL.

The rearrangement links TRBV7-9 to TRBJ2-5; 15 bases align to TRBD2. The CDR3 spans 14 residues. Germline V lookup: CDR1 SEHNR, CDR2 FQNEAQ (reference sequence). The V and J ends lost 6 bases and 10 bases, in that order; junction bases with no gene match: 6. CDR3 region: CASRRTSGGAVQYF. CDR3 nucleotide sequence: TGTGCCAGCAGAAGGACTAGCGGGGGGGCTGTCCAGTACTTC.

CDR3 in DNA: TGTGCCAGCAGCATCCAGGGGTATGGTTCACCCCTCCACTTT. As protein: CASSIQGYGSPLHF. The gene calls are TRBV7-2 and TRBJ1-6; D perhaps matches TRBD1 (6 bases). This CDR3 is built from 14 residues. The ends were cut back, 5 bases at V and 9 bases at J, with 14 bases in the middle. The germline V gene encodes CDR1 SGHTA and CDR2 FQGNSA.

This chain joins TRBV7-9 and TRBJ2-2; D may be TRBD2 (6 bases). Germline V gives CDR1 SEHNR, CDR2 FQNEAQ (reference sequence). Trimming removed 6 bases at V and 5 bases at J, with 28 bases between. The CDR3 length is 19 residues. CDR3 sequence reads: CASSSGGLGSRGLTGELFF. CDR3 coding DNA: TGTGCCAGCAGTTCCGGGGGTTTGGGGAGCCGAGGGTTGACCGGGGAGCTGTTTTTT.

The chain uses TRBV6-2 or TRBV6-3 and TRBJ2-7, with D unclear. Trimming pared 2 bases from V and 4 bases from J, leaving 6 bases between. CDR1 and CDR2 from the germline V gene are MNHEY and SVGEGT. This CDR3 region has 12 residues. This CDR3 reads CASSYAVYEQYF. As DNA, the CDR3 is TGTGCCAGCAGTTACGCGGTTTACGAGCAGTACTTC.

CDR3 protein: CASSRGGRRFSGNTIYF. CDR3 sequence (DNA): TGTGCCAGCAGCCGAGGGGGACGGAGGTTCTCTGGAAACACCATATATTTT. The chain is built from TRBV27 and TRBJ1-3; D possibly corresponds to TRBD1 (6 bases). The germline V and J ends were trimmed by 6 bases and 0 bases, with 18 bases remaining between them. This CDR3 has 17 residues. CDR1 and CDR2 from the germline V gene are MNHEY and SMNVEV (reference sequence).

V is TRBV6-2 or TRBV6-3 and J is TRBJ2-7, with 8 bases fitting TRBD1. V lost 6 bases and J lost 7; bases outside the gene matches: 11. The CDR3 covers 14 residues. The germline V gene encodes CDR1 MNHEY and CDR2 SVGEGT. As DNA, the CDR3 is TGTGCCAGCAGCGCGGGACAGGTAAGGTTGGAGCAGTACTTC. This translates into CASSAGQVRLEQYF.

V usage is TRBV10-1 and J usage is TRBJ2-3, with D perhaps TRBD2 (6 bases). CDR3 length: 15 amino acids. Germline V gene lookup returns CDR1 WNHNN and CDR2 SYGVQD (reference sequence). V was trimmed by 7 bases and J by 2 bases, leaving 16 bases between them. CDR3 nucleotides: TGCGCCAGCACCTGGTTCGGGGGAATCACAGATACGCAGTATTTT. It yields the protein CASTWFGGITDTQYF.

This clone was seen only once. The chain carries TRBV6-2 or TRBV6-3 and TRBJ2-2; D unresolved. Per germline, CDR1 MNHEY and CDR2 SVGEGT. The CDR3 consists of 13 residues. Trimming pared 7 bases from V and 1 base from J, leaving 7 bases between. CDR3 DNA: TGTGCCAGCACCCCACTGAACACCGGGGAGCTGTTTTTT. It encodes CASTPLNTGELFF.

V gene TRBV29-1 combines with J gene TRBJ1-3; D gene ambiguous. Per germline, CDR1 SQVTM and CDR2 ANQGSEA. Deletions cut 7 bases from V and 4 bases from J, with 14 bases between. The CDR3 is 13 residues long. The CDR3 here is CSGGESVGNTIYF. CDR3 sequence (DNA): TGCAGCGGCGGGGAGTCGGTCGGAAACACCATATATTTT.

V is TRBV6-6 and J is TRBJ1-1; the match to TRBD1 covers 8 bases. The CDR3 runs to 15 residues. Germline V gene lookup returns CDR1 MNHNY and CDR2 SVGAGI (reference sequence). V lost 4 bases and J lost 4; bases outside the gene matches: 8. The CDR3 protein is CASSSKPGGGTEAFF. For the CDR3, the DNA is TGTGCCAGCAGTTCTAAACCAGGGGGCGGCACTGAAGCTTTCTTT.

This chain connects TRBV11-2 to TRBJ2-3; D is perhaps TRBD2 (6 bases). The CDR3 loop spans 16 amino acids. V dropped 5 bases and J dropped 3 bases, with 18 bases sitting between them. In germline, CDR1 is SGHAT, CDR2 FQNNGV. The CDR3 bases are TGTGCCAGCAGCCGGGCGGGGCTTGGCTCAACAGATACGCAGTATTTT. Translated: CASSRAGLGSTDTQYF.

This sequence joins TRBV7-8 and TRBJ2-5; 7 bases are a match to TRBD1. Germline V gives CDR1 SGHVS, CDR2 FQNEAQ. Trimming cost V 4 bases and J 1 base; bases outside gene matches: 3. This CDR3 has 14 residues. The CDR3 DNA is TGTGCCAGCAGCTCGACAGGGCTCCAAGAGACCCAGTACTTC. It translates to CASSSTGLQETQYF. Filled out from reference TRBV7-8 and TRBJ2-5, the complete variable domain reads GAGVSQSPRYKVAKRGQDVALRCDPISGHVSLFWYQQALGQGPEFLTYFQNEAQLDKSGLPSDRFFAERPEGSVSTLKIQRTQQEDSAVYLCASSSTGLQETQYFGPGTRLLVL.

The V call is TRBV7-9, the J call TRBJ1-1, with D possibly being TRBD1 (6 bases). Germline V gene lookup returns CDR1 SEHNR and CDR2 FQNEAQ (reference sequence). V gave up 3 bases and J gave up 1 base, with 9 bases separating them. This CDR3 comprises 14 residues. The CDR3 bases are TGTGCCAGCAGCTTCTCACAGGGGAACACTGAAGCTTTCTTT. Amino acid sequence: CASSFSQGNTEAFF.

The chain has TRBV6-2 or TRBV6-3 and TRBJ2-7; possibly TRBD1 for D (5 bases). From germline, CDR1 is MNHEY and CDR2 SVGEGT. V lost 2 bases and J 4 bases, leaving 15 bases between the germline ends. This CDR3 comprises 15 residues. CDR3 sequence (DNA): TGTGCCAGCAGTTACGCAGGGATGATTTCTTACGAGCAGTACTTC. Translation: CASSYAGMISYEQYF.

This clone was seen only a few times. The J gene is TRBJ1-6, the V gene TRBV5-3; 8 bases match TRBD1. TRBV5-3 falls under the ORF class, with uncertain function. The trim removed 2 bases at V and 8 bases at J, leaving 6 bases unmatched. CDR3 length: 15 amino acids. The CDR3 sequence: CARSLCGTGDSPLHF. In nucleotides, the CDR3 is TGTGCCAGAAGCTTATGTGGGACAGGTGATTCACCCCTCCACTTT.